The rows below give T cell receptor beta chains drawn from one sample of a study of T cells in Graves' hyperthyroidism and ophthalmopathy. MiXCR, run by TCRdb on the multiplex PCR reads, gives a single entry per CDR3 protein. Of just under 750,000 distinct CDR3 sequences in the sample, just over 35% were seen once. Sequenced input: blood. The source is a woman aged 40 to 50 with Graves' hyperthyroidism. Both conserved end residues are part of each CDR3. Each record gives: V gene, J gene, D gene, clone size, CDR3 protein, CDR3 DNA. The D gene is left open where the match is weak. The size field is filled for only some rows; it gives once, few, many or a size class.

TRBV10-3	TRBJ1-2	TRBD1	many	CAISGDRAYGYTF	TGTGCCATCAGTGGGGACAGGGCGTATGGCTACACCTTC
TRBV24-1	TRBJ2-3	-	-	CATSDFTDTQYF	TGTGCCACCAGTGATTTTACAGATACGCAGTATTTT
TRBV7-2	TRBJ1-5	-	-	CASSLVWRPKRPQHF	TGTGCCAGCAGCTTAGTGTGGCGGCCCAAACGGCCCCAGCATTTT
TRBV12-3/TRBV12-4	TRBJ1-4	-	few	CASSSDGWSEKLFF	TGTGCCAGCAGTTCCGATGGGTGGAGTGAAAAACTGTTTTTT
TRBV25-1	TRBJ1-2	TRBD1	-	CASSPFGGTEDLYGYTF	TGTGCCAGCTCACCATTCGGCGGGACAGAAGACCTCTATGGCTACACCTTC
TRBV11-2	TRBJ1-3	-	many	CASSLAGSDTIYF	TGTGCCAGCAGCTTAGCTGGTTCGGACACCATATATTTT
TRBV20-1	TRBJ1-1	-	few	CSAPPLGSRGLDTEAFF	TGCAGTGCTCCACCCTTAGGCAGCCGGGGTTTAGACACTGAAGCTTTCTTT
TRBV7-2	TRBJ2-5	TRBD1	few	CASRRQGEETQYF	TGTGCCAGCAGGCGGCAGGGGGAAGAGACCCAGTACTTC
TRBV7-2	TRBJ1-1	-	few	CASSLVKGSEAFF	TGTGCCAGCAGCTTAGTGAAAGGCTCTGAAGCTTTCTTT
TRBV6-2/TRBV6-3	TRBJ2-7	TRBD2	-	CASSVDGEGRLAGLEQYF	TGTGCCAGCAGTGTCGACGGGGAGGGGAGACTCGCTGGGTTGGAGCAGTACTTC
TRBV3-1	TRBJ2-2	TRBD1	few	CASSHGTANTGELFF	TGTGCCAGCAGCCATGGGACAGCGAACACCGGGGAGCTGTTTTTT
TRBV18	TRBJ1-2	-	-	CASSLDLNGYTF	TGTGCCAGCTCACTAGACCTTAATGGCTACACCTTC
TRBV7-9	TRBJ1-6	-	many	CASKQAFYNSPLHF	TGTGCCAGCAAACAGGCGTTCTATAATTCACCCCTCCACTTT
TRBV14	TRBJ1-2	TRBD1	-	CASSQEYGARGYTF	TGTGCCAGCAGCCAAGAGTACGGTGCCAGGGGGTACACCTTC
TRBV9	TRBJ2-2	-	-	CASSVPSRPNTGELFF	TGTGCCAGCAGCGTACCCAGCCGGCCGAACACCGGGGAGCTGTTTTTT
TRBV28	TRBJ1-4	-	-	CASSSRRLDEKLFF	TGTGCCAGCAGTTCCCGCCGACTGGATGAAAAACTGTTTTTT
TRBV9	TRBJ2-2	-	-	CASSAPGRSSPNTGELFF	TGTGCCAGCAGCGCACCGGGCCGTTCATCCCCGAACACCGGGGAGCTGTTTTTT
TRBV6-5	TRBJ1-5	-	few	CASSYSAAVPSQPQHF	TGTGCCAGCAGTTACTCTGCGGCAGTACCTTCACAGCCCCAGCATTTT
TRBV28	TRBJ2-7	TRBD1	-	CASSGGQFYEQYF	TGTGCCAGCAGTGGGGGACAGTTCTACGAGCAGTACTTC
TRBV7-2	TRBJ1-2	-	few	CASSRMTTAEIGYTF	TGTGCCAGCAGCCGAATGACGACAGCCGAAATAGGCTACACCTTC
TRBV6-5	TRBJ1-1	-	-	CASSYPGLATEAFF	TGTGCCAGCAGTTACCCAGGGCTTGCCACTGAAGCTTTCTTT
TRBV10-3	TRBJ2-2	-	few	CASSQGSGGELFF	TGTGCCAGCAGCCAAGGGAGCGGCGGGGAGCTGTTTTTT
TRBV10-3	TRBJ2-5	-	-	CAISESVGLGTQYF	TGTGCCATCAGTGAGTCAGTGGGGTTGGGGACCCAGTACTTC
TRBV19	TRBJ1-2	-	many	CASSIANGVNGYTF	TGTGCCAGTAGTATAGCGAACGGAGTAAATGGCTACACCTTC
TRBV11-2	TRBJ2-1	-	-	CASRFTGSNEQFF	TGTGCCAGCAGGTTCACAGGGAGCAATGAGCAGTTCTTC
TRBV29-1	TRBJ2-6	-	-	CSATDVEGANVLTF	TGCAGCGCGACGGACGTGGAGGGGGCCAACGTCCTGACTTTC